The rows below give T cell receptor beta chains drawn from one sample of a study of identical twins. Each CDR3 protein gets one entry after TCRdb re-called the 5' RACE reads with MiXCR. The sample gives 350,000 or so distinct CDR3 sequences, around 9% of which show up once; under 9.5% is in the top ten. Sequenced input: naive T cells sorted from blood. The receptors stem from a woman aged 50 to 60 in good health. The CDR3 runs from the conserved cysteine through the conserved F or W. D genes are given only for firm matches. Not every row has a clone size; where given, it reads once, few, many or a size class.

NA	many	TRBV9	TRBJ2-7	TGTGCCAGCAGCGTAGGAAACGGCCCCTACGAGCAGTACTTC	CASSVGNGPYEQYF
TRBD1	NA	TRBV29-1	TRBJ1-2	TGCAGCGTTGAATCTGGGACAGCTAACTATGGCTACACCTTC	CSVESGTANYGYTF
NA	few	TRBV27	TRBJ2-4	TGTGCCACCAGTTTAAACCCTGGGGGCATTCAGTACTTC	CATSLNPGGIQYF
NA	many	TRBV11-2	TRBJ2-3	TGTGCCACCCAGGACGGACTTGCCCCAGATACGCAGTATTTT	CATQDGLAPDTQYF
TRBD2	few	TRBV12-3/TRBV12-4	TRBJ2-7	TGTGCCAGCAGTCTTTCTAGCGGGGCTTCCTACGAGCAGTACTTC	CASSLSSGASYEQYF
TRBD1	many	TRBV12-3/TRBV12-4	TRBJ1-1	TGTGCCAGCAGTTTATTCACCGGGACAGGGGACACTGAAGCTTTCTTT	CASSLFTGTGDTEAFF
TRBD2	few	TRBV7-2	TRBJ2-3	TGTGCCAGCAGCGCAACTGGGACTAGCGGGACTAAGGGGGATACGCAGTATTTT	CASSATGTSGTKGDTQYF
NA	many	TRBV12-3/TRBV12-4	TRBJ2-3	TGTGCCAGCAGCCCTTCTCATCTTGCTCCGGGACTTCGGCCTGATACGCAGTATTTT	CASSPSHLAPGLRPDTQYF
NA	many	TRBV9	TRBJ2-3	TGTGCCAGCACTTTATCGGGTACTAGCACAGATACGCAGTATTTT	CASTLSGTSTDTQYF
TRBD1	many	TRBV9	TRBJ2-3	TGTGCCAGCAGCGTAGAGGGCTGGGGACAGGGGGCAGGAGATACGCAGTATTTT	CASSVEGWGQGAGDTQYF